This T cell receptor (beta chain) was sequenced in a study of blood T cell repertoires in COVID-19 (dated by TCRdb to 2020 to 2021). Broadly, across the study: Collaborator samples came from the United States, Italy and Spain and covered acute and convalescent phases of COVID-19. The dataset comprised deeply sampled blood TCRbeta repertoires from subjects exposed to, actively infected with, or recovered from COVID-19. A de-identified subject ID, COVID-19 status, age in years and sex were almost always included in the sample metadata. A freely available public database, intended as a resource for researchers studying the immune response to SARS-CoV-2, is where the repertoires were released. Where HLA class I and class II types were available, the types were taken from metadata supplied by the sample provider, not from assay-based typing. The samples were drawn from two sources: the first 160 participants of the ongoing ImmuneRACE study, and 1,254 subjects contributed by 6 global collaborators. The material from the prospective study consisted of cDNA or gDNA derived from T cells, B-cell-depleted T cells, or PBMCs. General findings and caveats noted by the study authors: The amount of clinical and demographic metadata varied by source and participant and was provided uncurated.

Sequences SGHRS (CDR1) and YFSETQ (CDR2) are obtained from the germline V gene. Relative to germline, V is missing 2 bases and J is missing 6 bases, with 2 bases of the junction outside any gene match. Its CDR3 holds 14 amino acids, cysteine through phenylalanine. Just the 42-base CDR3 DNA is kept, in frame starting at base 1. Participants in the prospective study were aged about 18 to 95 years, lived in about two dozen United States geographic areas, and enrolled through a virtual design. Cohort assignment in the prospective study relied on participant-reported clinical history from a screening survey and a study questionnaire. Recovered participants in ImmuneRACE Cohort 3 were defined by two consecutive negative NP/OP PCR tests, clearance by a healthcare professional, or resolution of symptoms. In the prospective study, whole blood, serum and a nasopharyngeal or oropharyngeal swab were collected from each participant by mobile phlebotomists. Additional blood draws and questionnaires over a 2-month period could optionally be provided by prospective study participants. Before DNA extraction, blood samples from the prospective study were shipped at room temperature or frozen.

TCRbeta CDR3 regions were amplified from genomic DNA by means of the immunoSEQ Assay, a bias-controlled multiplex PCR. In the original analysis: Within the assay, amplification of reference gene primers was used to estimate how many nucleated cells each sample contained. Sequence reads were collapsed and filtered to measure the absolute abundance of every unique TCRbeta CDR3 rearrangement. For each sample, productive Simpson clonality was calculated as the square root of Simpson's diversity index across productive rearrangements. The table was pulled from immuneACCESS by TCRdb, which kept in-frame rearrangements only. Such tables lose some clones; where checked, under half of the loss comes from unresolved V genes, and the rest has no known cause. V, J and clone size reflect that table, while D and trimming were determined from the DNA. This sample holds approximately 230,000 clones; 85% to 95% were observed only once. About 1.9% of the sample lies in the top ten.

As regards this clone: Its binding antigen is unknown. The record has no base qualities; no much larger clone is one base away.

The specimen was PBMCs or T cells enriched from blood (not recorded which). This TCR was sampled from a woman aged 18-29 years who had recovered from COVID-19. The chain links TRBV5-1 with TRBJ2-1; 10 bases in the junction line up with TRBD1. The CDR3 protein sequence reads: CASSLRTGGNEQFF. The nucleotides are TGCGCCAGCAGCTTAAGGACAGGGGGCAATGAGCAGTTCTTC.